This TCR beta chain was captured in a study of T-cell memory formation after mild COVID-19 (dated by TCRdb to 2020 to 2023). For the wider study: Most TCR sequence clusters were specific to one of the two donors. In a couple of donors, T-cell clones that expanded and contracted after mild COVID-19 were tracked by sequencing TCRalpha and TCRbeta repertoires over time. Two young, previously healthy adult volunteers, one female and one male, were included in the cohort. Results the study describes overall, beyond this receptor: Some responding clones were detected in pre-infection memory, suggesting pre-existing cross-reactive memory T cells joined the SARS-CoV-2 response. Contracting CD4+ clones were located mainly in the CM and EM memory subsets, whereas CD8+ clones were found to be enriched in EMRA. The study covered only a couple of mild cases, and larger cohorts including severe cases with pre-infection samples were considered necessary. SARS-CoV-2 specificity was not confirmed for the second-wave clones peaking on day 37. Clones contracting from day 15 to 85 had balanced CD4/CD8 phenotypes, while a second wave expanding from day 15 to 37 was biased towards CD4+.

Sequencing relied on an Illumina NovaSeq 6000. TCRalpha and TCRbeta cDNA libraries were built by 5'RACE with constant-segment primers, adding sample barcodes and unique molecular identifiers. RNA was extracted from every sample with Trizol reagent. Library amplification was performed in two PCR steps, and a second sample barcode and Illumina TruSeq adapters were introduced in the second step. Sequencing of libraries was performed on an Illumina NovaSeq with 2 x 150 bp paired-end reads. Per the source publication's procedure: The reads were demultiplexed and collapsed into UMI-guided consensus sequences using migec v1.2.7. Using mixcr v2.1.11, UMI consensuses were aligned to TRA and TRB V and J templates and then assembled into clonotypes. Clonotypes were classified as expanded or contracted when called significant by both edgeR and NoisET, with noise models trained on biological replicates. For edgeR calls, a false discovery rate-adjusted p below 0.01 and a log2 fold-change threshold of 1 were applied. As an exploratory analysis of dynamics, max-normalized trajectories of the 1000 most abundant clonotypes were examined by PCA with hierarchical clustering. Each responding clone was given a CD4 or CD8 phenotype based on the CD4+ and CD8+ repertoires, which had been sequenced separately. TCRdb cleaned the public reads at Q25 with fastp, built clones with MiXCR and kept in-frame beta chains. Each entry merges the rows of one CDR3 protein and shows their most common DNA and genes. The V and J calls here are based on TCRdb, not the publication. For this sample there are just under 150,000 distinct CDR3 sequences; 15% to 20% appear just once. The ten biggest clones cover over 2% of the sample.

Ficoll-Paque density gradient centrifugation was used to isolate PBMCs. Note on this clonotype: Its antigen is still unknown. One base away there is no much larger clone; base qualities are not given.

Looking up the germline V gene yields CDR1 SGHTS and CDR2 YDEGEE. There are 15 amino acids in the CDR3, from cysteine to phenylalanine inclusive. The DNA shown is the 45-base CDR3, in frame from base 1. Clipping removes 4 bases from V and 2 bases from J, with 5 as the unmatched junction base count. The sequencing input was PBMCs or a T cell subset sorted from them (not recorded which). The V gene is TRBV5-8 and the J gene is TRBJ2-7; the central 11 bases match TRBD2. The clonotype comes from an adult woman who had mild COVID-19 (a few samples of this study predate the infection). The sample titles of this study are shuffled in the database, so cell type and time point are left out; the donor was told from shared clones. The base sequence is TGTGCCAGCAGCGTTAGACTAGCGGGGACCTACGAGCAGTACTTC. The resulting protein is CASSVRLAGTYEQYF.